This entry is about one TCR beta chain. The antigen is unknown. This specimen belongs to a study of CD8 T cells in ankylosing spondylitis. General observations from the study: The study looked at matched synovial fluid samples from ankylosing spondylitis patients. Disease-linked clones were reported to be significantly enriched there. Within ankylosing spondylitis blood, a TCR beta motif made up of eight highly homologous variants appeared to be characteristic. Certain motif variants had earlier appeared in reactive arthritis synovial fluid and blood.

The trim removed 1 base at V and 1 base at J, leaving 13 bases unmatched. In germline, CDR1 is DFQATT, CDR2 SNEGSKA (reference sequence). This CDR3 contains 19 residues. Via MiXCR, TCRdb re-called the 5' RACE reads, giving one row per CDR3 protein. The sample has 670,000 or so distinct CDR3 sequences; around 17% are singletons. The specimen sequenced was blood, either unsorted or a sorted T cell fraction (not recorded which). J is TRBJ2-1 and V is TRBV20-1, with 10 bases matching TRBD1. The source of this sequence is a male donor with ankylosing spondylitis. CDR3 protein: CSARGVPGRGQGSYNEQFF. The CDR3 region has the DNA TGCAGTGCTAGAGGCGTCCCGGGACGGGGACAGGGGTCCTACAATGAGCAGTTCTTC.